This T cell receptor beta chain was sequenced for a study of blood T cells in healthy people across ages. The people who gave samples were healthy Caucasians from Russia, aged roughly 6 to 100. This clonotype was seen repeatedly, ten times or more. Germline V gene lookup returns CDR1 GTSNPN and CDR2 SVGIG (reference sequence). CDR3 size: 11 residues. The V end was cut by 3 bases, the J end by 7 bases, with 8 bases between. Together with a sample-barcoded 5' primer, a J-beta primer mix was included in a second PCR lasting about 6 to 12 cycles. A template-switch adaptor with 12 random nucleotides tagged each cDNA molecule. CDR3-containing paired-end reads numbered at least 2.5 million in each sample. Using its own MiXCR run on the 5' RACE reads, TCRdb lists one record per CDR3 protein. The profile shows hundreds of thousands of distinct CDR3 sequences, around 21% of them singletons.

Sequencing was performed on blood. The V and J genes are TRBV30 and TRBJ2-3; D gene unclear. This receptor was obtained from a man between 65 and 85 years old in good health. This CDR3 reads CAWRVSNTQYF. CDR3 coding DNA: TGTGCCTGGAGGGTGTCGAATACGCAGTATTTT.